Each of the 3 T cell receptor beta chains below was sequenced from the same sample in a study of CD8+CD57+ T cells in acquired aplastic anemia (dated by TCRdb to 2016 to 2018). Instrument on record: Illumina HiSeq 2000. Genomic DNA was used as template for profiling of TCR beta VDJ combinations and CDR3 sequences. TCRdb trimmed public reads at Q25 via fastp, called clones via MiXCR and kept in-frame beta chains. Rows with one shared CDR3 protein collapse into an entry with the most common genes and DNA. This sample comprises about 220,000 distinct CDR3 sequences, roughly half of them detected only once. The biggest ten clones account for 7% to 9.5% of the sample. Flow cytometry had shown CD8+CD57+ cell expansion in the patients selected for sequencing. Sequencing used sorted CD4+, CD8+, or CD8+CD57+ T cells (not recorded which) from PBMCs. These receptors came from a human donor with aplastic anemia.

This clonotype is categorized as medium-sized (0.01 to 0.1%). The J gene is TRBJ2-1, the V gene TRBV20-1, with unresolved D. Trimming removed 0 bases at V and 5 bases at J, with 8 bases between. From germline, CDR1 is DFQATT and CDR2 SNEGSKA (reference sequence). The CDR3 extends over 13 amino acids. Here the CDR3 DNA reads TGCAGTGCTAGAGATACCAGCGACAATGAGCAGTTCTTC. It specifies CSARDTSDNEQFF.

The V gene is TRBV28, the J gene TRBJ1-2; 10 nucleotides agree with TRBD1. The CDR3 has 17 amino acids. CDR1 MDHEN and CDR2 SYDVKM come from the germline V gene. Trimming took 6 bases from V and 4 from J; bases not matched to a gene: 14. CDR3 bases: TGTGCCAGCAGCGGAGTCCGGACAGGGGGTGATAGCTATGGCTACACCTTC. Protein product: CASSGVRTGGDSYGYTF.

As to this clonotype: This may be a read error, as it is one base from a much larger clone. The chain joins TRBV20-1 to TRBJ2-7, with D possibly TRBD2 on 6 matching bases. The DNA matches TRBJ2-1 better at its end, which makes the J call doubtful. The CDR3 loop spans 14 amino acids. Germline CDR1 DFQATT, CDR2 SNEGSKA (reference sequence). The CDR3 region is CSVTSLATDNEQFF. CDR3 sequence (DNA): TGCAGTGTAACTAGCCTCGCGACCGACAATGAGCAGTTCTTC.